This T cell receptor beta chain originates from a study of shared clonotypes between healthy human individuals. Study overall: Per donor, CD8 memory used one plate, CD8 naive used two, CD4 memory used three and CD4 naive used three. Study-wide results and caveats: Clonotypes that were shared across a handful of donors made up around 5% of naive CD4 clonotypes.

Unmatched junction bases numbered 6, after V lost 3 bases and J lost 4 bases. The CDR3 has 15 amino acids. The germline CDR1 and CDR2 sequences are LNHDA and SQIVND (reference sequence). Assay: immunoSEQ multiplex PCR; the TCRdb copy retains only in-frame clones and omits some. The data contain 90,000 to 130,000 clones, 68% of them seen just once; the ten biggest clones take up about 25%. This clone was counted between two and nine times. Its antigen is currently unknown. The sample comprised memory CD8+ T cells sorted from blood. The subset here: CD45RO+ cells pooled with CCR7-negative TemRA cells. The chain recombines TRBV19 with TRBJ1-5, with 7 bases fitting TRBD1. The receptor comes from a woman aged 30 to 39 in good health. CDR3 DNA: TGTGCCAGTAGTATCTGGGACAGTGGGAATCAGCCCCAGCATTTT. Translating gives CASSIWDSGNQPQHF.